This is a list of T cell receptor beta chains from one sample in a study of T cells in localized non-small cell lung cancer. The method was immunoSEQ multiplex PCR; TCRdb's version includes in-frame clones alone and lacks a portion of them. The data contain around 34,000 clones, 93% of them seen just once; the ten biggest clones take up approximately 7.9%. The material was peripheral blood, obtained before any cancer treatment. The source is a female donor of 60 years or more with stage I lung adenocarcinoma. The CDR3 runs from the conserved cysteine through the conserved F or W. Each record gives: D gene, clone size, J gene, V gene, CDR3 DNA, CDR3 protein. A D gene is named only where the DNA matches it firmly. Some rows mark clone size as missing; the rest say once, few, many or name a class of expanded clone.

D gene: .; clone size: .; J gene: TRBJ1-5; V gene: TRBV29-1; CDR3 DNA: TGCAGCGTTGGAGGAAGCAATCAGCCCCAGCATTTT; CDR3 protein: CSVGGSNQPQHF
D gene: .; clone size: .; J gene: TRBJ1-2; V gene: TRBV30; CDR3 DNA: TGTGCCTGGAGTGTACTCGGACGGCGCTATGGCTATGGCTACACCTTC; CDR3 protein: CAWSVLGRRYGYGYTF
D gene: .; clone size: once; J gene: TRBJ1-1; V gene: TRBV19; CDR3 DNA: TGTGCCACCGAGGACCGTCTGTTGAACACTGAAGCTTTCTTT; CDR3 protein: CATEDRLLNTEAFF
D gene: TRBD1; clone size: .; J gene: TRBJ2-6; V gene: TRBV30; CDR3 DNA: TGTGCCTGGAGTGAACCAGGGGGCTATGGGGCCAACGTCCTGACTTTC; CDR3 protein: CAWSEPGGYGANVLTF
D gene: TRBD2; clone size: .; J gene: TRBJ2-2; V gene: TRBV9; CDR3 DNA: TGTGCCAGCAGACTAGCGGGAAGCACCGGGGAGCTGTTTTTT; CDR3 protein: CASRLAGSTGELFF
D gene: TRBD1; clone size: .; J gene: TRBJ1-3; V gene: TRBV16; CDR3 DNA: TGTGCCAGCAGCCAATCGGGCAGGGGGACTGGAAACACCATATATTTT; CDR3 protein: CASSQSGRGTGNTIYF
D gene: .; clone size: .; J gene: TRBJ2-7; V gene: TRBV15; CDR3 DNA: TGTGCCACCAGCCCCCGGGGAGAGAGCTACGAGCAGTACTTC; CDR3 protein: CATSPRGESYEQYF
D gene: .; clone size: .; J gene: TRBJ2-7; V gene: TRBV7-2; CDR3 DNA: TGTGCCAGCAGCCTCGGAGGTGGCAGGACCGCCTACGAGCAGTACTTC; CDR3 protein: CASSLGGGRTAYEQYF
D gene: .; clone size: .; J gene: TRBJ1-1; V gene: TRBV7-9; CDR3 DNA: TGTGCCAGCAGCTTAAGGGAGGGTGGAGGGACTGAAGCTTTCTTT; CDR3 protein: CASSLREGGGTEAFF
D gene: .; clone size: .; J gene: TRBJ2-1; V gene: TRBV5-8; CDR3 DNA: TGTGCCAGCAGCTCCGGGCCAGTGGGATTTAAGTTCTTC; CDR3 protein: CASSSGPVGFKFF
D gene: .; clone size: few; J gene: TRBJ1-4; V gene: TRBV19; CDR3 DNA: TGTGCCAGTAGCCTCGGAGGTGAAAAACTGTTTTTT; CDR3 protein: CASSLGGEKLFF
D gene: .; clone size: once; J gene: TRBJ2-5; V gene: TRBV5-1; CDR3 DNA: TGCGCCAGCGGGGCAGACCAAGAGACCCAGTACTTC; CDR3 protein: CASGADQETQYF
D gene: .; clone size: .; J gene: TRBJ2-3; V gene: TRBV11-2; CDR3 DNA: TGTGCCAGCAGCTTAGATTCGTCGGGGGCGAATAGGGGCACAGATACGCAGTATTTT; CDR3 protein: CASSLDSSGANRGTDTQYF
D gene: .; clone size: .; J gene: TRBJ2-1; V gene: TRBV27; CDR3 DNA: TGTGCCAGCGCTCGAGGCCCCTACAATGAGCAGTTCTTC; CDR3 protein: CASARGPYNEQFF
D gene: .; clone size: .; J gene: TRBJ1-5; V gene: TRBV30; CDR3 DNA: TGTGCCTGGAGTGCGGCATATAGCAATCAGCCCCAGCATTTT; CDR3 protein: CAWSAAYSNQPQHF
D gene: .; clone size: .; J gene: TRBJ2-3; V gene: TRBV21-1; CDR3 DNA: TGTGCCAGCAAAACAGGAGGACGCGATGGGGATAGCACAGATACGCAGTATTTT; CDR3 protein: CASKTGGRDGDSTDTQYF
D gene: TRBD2; clone size: .; J gene: TRBJ2-2; V gene: TRBV7-9; CDR3 DNA: TGTGCCAGCAGCTCAGAGCGGGGGGAAAGGTCCGGGGAGCTGTTTTTT; CDR3 protein: CASSSERGERSGELFF
D gene: .; clone size: .; J gene: TRBJ1-5; V gene: TRBV19; CDR3 DNA: TGTGCCAGTAGTATAGGGCGGGGGGTCCAGATGGAATCACAGCCCCAGCATTTT; CDR3 protein: CASSIGRGVQMESQPQHF
D gene: .; clone size: .; J gene: TRBJ1-3; V gene: TRBV28; CDR3 DNA: TGTGCCAGCAGTTCCTCAGCGGTAAACACCATATATTTT; CDR3 protein: CASSSSAVNTIYF
D gene: .; clone size: .; J gene: TRBJ1-1; V gene: TRBV11-1; CDR3 DNA: TGTGCCAGCAGGGAGGCGACGGTGGCTTTCTTT; CDR3 protein: CASREATVAFF
D gene: TRBD1; clone size: .; J gene: TRBJ1-3; V gene: TRBV19; CDR3 DNA: TGTGCCAGTATCGCCCCAAGGGGGCAGAGCTACACCATATATTTT; CDR3 protein: CASIAPRGQSYTIYF
D gene: TRBD1; clone size: .; J gene: TRBJ1-2; V gene: TRBV6-5; CDR3 DNA: TGTGCCAGCAAGGGGGACAGCCTTAACTATGGCTACACCTTC; CDR3 protein: CASKGDSLNYGYTF
D gene: .; clone size: .; J gene: TRBJ2-5; V gene: TRBV13; CDR3 DNA: TGTGCCAGCAGCTTAGCAGGGTTCCAAGAGACCCAGTACTTC; CDR3 protein: CASSLAGFQETQYF
D gene: .; clone size: .; J gene: TRBJ2-5; V gene: TRBV4-2; CDR3 DNA: TGTGCCAGCAGCCAAGAAACAGCTGTGGAGACCCAGTACTTC; CDR3 protein: CASSQETAVETQYF
D gene: .; clone size: .; J gene: TRBJ2-3; V gene: TRBV13; CDR3 DNA: TGTGCCAGCAGTAAGGGGGACTACGTTTATACGCAGTATTTT; CDR3 protein: CASSKGDYVYTQYF
D gene: .; clone size: .; J gene: TRBJ1-2; V gene: TRBV5-6; CDR3 DNA: TGTGCCAGCAGCTTGGCTCCAGCTGGCTACACCTTC; CDR3 protein: CASSLAPAGYTF
D gene: .; clone size: .; J gene: TRBJ1-2; V gene: TRBV7-9; CDR3 DNA: TGTGCCAGCAGCTTATGGGGGGAGGATGGCTACACCTTC; CDR3 protein: CASSLWGEDGYTF
D gene: .; clone size: .; J gene: TRBJ1-2; V gene: TRBV7-9; CDR3 DNA: TGTGCCAGCAGCTTAAGGGGGGGAACGGACTATGGCTACACCTTC; CDR3 protein: CASSLRGGTDYGYTF
D gene: .; clone size: .; J gene: TRBJ2-1; V gene: TRBV19; CDR3 DNA: TGTGCCAGTAGTATAGAAGTGGGGACCTACAATGAGCAGTTCTTC; CDR3 protein: CASSIEVGTYNEQFF
D gene: .; clone size: .; J gene: TRBJ2-3; V gene: TRBV6-5; CDR3 DNA: TGTGCCAGCCGGAGCTCGGTTCTGGCAGATACGCAGTATTTT; CDR3 protein: CASRSSVLADTQYF
D gene: TRBD2; clone size: .; J gene: TRBJ2-5; V gene: TRBV5-1; CDR3 DNA: TGCGCCAGCAGCTTGAAGACTAGCGGGAGAAATATGAGGGAGACCCAGTACTTC; CDR3 protein: CASSLKTSGRNMRETQYF
D gene: .; clone size: .; J gene: TRBJ2-5; V gene: TRBV5-1; CDR3 DNA: TGCGCCAGCAGCTTTTCTATGGGACGGACCCAAGAGACCCAGTACTTC; CDR3 protein: CASSFSMGRTQETQYF
D gene: .; clone size: .; J gene: TRBJ1-5; V gene: TRBV30; CDR3 DNA: TGTGCCTGGAGTGTTGCCGGATTCAATCAGCCCCAGCATTTT; CDR3 protein: CAWSVAGFNQPQHF
D gene: TRBD1; clone size: .; J gene: TRBJ1-2; V gene: TRBV6-1; CDR3 DNA: TGTGCCAGCAGCTCGGGACAGCTGATTAACTATGGCTACACCTTC; CDR3 protein: CASSSGQLINYGYTF
D gene: .; clone size: .; J gene: TRBJ1-1; V gene: TRBV7-2; CDR3 DNA: TGTGCCAGCAAAGGGCAGATGAACACTGAAGCTTTCTTT; CDR3 protein: CASKGQMNTEAFF
D gene: .; clone size: .; J gene: TRBJ1-1; V gene: TRBV28; CDR3 DNA: TGTGCCAGCAGTTCCTCAGGCTACCCGAACACTGAAGCTTTCTTT; CDR3 protein: CASSSSGYPNTEAFF
D gene: .; clone size: .; J gene: TRBJ2-2; V gene: TRBV19; CDR3 DNA: TGTGCCAGTAGTATTGAAGGATACACCGGGGAGCTGTTTTTT; CDR3 protein: CASSIEGYTGELFF
D gene: .; clone size: few; J gene: TRBJ2-5; V gene: TRBV7-6; CDR3 DNA: TGTGCCAGCAGCTTAGAGACCGGGGAGCGAGAGACCCAGTACTTC; CDR3 protein: CASSLETGERETQYF
D gene: .; clone size: .; J gene: TRBJ1-1; V gene: TRBV19; CDR3 DNA: TGTGCCAGTACCCACCTATGGCTGGGAACGAACACTGAAGCTTTCTTT; CDR3 protein: CASTHLWLGTNTEAFF
D gene: TRBD1; clone size: .; J gene: TRBJ2-7; V gene: TRBV6-5; CDR3 DNA: TGTGCCAGCAGTTACTCGGGGACAGGGATATACGAGCAGTACTTC; CDR3 protein: CASSYSGTGIYEQYF
D gene: TRBD1; clone size: once; J gene: TRBJ2-2; V gene: TRBV7-3; CDR3 DNA: TGTGCCAGCAGCTTAATCAGGGGGTCCGGGGAGCTGTTTTTT; CDR3 protein: CASSLIRGSGELFF
D gene: TRBD2; clone size: .; J gene: TRBJ2-5; V gene: TRBV28; CDR3 DNA: TGTGCCAGCAGCGGCCGGGGGGGCCCCATTAGAGAGACCCAGTACTTC; CDR3 protein: CASSGRGGPIRETQYF
D gene: .; clone size: .; J gene: TRBJ2-5; V gene: TRBV5-4; CDR3 DNA: TGTGCCAGCAGCAGAGGACCACTACCAGAGACCCAGTACTTC; CDR3 protein: CASSRGPLPETQYF
D gene: .; clone size: .; J gene: TRBJ2-5; V gene: TRBV7-9; CDR3 DNA: TGTGCCAGCAGCTTAGTAATTAGCGAGTGGAAAGAGACCCAGTACTTC; CDR3 protein: CASSLVISEWKETQYF
D gene: TRBD1; clone size: .; J gene: TRBJ1-1; V gene: TRBV9; CDR3 DNA: TGTGCCAGCAGCGCCTCAGGGGGGACCACTGAAGCTTTCTTT; CDR3 protein: CASSASGGTTEAFF
D gene: TRBD1; clone size: .; J gene: TRBJ2-4; V gene: TRBV5-4; CDR3 DNA: TGTGCCAGCAGCGTGGACAGGGCGGGAAACATTCAGTACTTC; CDR3 protein: CASSVDRAGNIQYF
D gene: TRBD1; clone size: .; J gene: TRBJ2-1; V gene: TRBV18; CDR3 DNA: TGTGCCAGCTCACCGGATCCCGGGACAGAAATGTTCTCCTACAATGAGCAGTTCTTC; CDR3 protein: CASSPDPGTEMFSYNEQFF
D gene: .; clone size: once; J gene: TRBJ2-7; V gene: TRBV7-2; CDR3 DNA: TGTGCCAGCAGCTTCGACGGCCTAGGGGACGAGCAGTACTTC; CDR3 protein: CASSFDGLGDEQYF
D gene: .; clone size: .; J gene: TRBJ2-7; V gene: TRBV5-1; CDR3 DNA: TGCGCCAGCAGCCCGGGACATCCATCCTCCTACGAGCAGTACTTC; CDR3 protein: CASSPGHPSSYEQYF
D gene: .; clone size: .; J gene: TRBJ2-3; V gene: TRBV19; CDR3 DNA: TGTGCCAGTAATGTTGGTCCATCAGATACGCAGTATTTT; CDR3 protein: CASNVGPSDTQYF
D gene: TRBD1; clone size: .; J gene: TRBJ1-2; V gene: TRBV4-3; CDR3 DNA: TGCGCCAGCAGCCTTATTCCCCAGGGGGAATGGGTCGGCTACACCTTC; CDR3 protein: CASSLIPQGEWVGYTF
D gene: .; clone size: .; J gene: TRBJ2-2; V gene: TRBV9; CDR3 DNA: TGTGCCAGCAGCGTACCGGACTGGAACACCGGGGAGCTGTTTTTT; CDR3 protein: CASSVPDWNTGELFF
D gene: .; clone size: .; J gene: TRBJ1-1; V gene: TRBV9; CDR3 DNA: TGTGCCAGCAGCGTAGGGGGTTCCGGGGCGCGGGACACTGAAGCTTTCTTT; CDR3 protein: CASSVGGSGARDTEAFF